The clone carrying this TCR beta chain appeared many times. Its antigen is still unknown. The read ends 3 residues early relative to the CDR3; the germline J gene fills the gap. CVID meant reduced serum IgG, IgA and/or IgM plus specific antibody deficiency. These data come from a study of T cell clonality in common variable immunodeficiency. General observations from the study: Fewer TCRbeta clones were shared among CVID subjects than controls. Common variable immunodeficiency TCR beta sequences reportedly had fewer deletions and N-nucleotide insertions. The cause of increased CVID clonality remains unclear without subpopulation sequencing.

The V and J ends lost 4 bases and 5 bases respectively, with 14 bases between them. CDR1 DFQATT and CDR2 SNEGSKA come from the germline V gene (reference sequence). The CDR3 is made up of 13 amino acids. Libraries were prepared by immunoSEQ multiplex PCR; TCRdb keeps only in-frame clonotypes and omits some of them. This sample comprises 20,000 to 30,000 clones, none seen once only. Material: peripheral blood mononuclear cells. This receptor was identified in a human donor with common variable immunodeficiency. The J gene is TRBJ2-5, the V gene TRBV20-1, with D possibly TRBD2 on 6 matching bases. The CDR3 loop is CSAKLGLWETQYF. The CDR3 DNA, read in part, is TGCAGTGCTAAGTTGGGACTCTGGGAGACC.